What follows are 6 T cell receptor beta chains derived from one specimen sequenced in a study of beta chain features in type 1 diabetes. Of the isolated RNA, all was reverse transcribed, and so the sequenced material was expressed TCRB transcripts. Clones were read by immunoSEQ multiplex PCR, and TCRdb kept only the in-frame ones, dropping some. The table lists about 250,000 clones, roughly 15% of them singletons. The material sequenced was naive CD4+ T cells from blood. These receptors were obtained from a middle-aged woman in good health.

This clone showed up just a few times. The chain recombines TRBV19 with TRBJ2-3; D possibly corresponds to TRBD1 (5 bases). The V and J ends lost 4 bases and 7 bases respectively, with 12 bases between them. The CDR3 spans 13 residues. From germline, CDR1 is LNHDA and CDR2 SQIVND (reference sequence). The CDR3, as DNA: TGTGCCAGTAGTACCGGCAGGGAAAATACGCAGTATTTT. It codes for CASSTGRENTQYF.

The sample holds a few counts of this clone. This rearrangement joins TRBV7-2 to TRBJ1-2; 9 positions match TRBD1. V shed 5 bases and J 8 bases; nucleotides not matched to a gene: 15. CDR3 length: 16 residues. CDR1 and CDR2 (germline): SGHTA, FQGNSA. DNA for the CDR3: TGTGCCAGCAGCCTCCGGACAGGGGCGACCTCAGGGGGCTACACCTTC. It is translated as CASSLRTGATSGGYTF.

Only a few counts were recorded for this clone. This chain connects TRBV18 to TRBJ1-4; 8 bases align to TRBD1. The CDR3 contains 15 residues. From germline, CDR1 is KGHSH and CDR2 LQKENI. The junction had 7 bases not matched to a gene; V was cut back by 2 bases and J by 8 bases. The CDR3, as DNA: TGTGCCAGCTCACCAAACAGGGGGTTTACCGAAAAACTGTTTTTT. Encoded protein: CASSPNRGFTEKLFF. Supplemented by reference TRBV18 and TRBJ1-4, the full variable domain reads NAGVMQNPRHLVRRRGQEARLRCSPMKGHSHVYWYRQLPEEGLKFMVYLQKENIIDESGMPKERFSAEFPKEGPSILRIQQVVRGDSAAYFCASSPNRGFTEKLFFGSGTQLSVL.

This clone was found a few times. J is TRBJ2-5 and V is TRBV6-6, with D perhaps TRBD2 (6 bases). The ends were cut back, 4 bases at V and 4 bases at J, with 13 bases in the middle. The CDR3 consists of 14 residues. Germline CDR1 MNHNY, CDR2 SVGAGI (reference sequence). The CDR3 bases are TGTGCCAGCAGTTCTGCGGGCGGGGTAGAGACCCAGTACTTC. Its protein is CASSSAGGVETQYF.

DNA of the CDR3: TGTGCCAGCAGTGAAGGGGCTAGGGGGACCGGCTATGGCTACACCTTC. Its protein product is CASSEGARGTGYGYTF. The gene calls are TRBV2 and TRBJ1-2; a weak D match, TRBD1 (6 bases). The V and J ends lost 1 base and 4 bases respectively, with 16 bases between them. Germline CDR1 SNHLY, CDR2 FYNNEI. CDR3 length: 16 amino acids.

This chain connects TRBV18 to TRBJ1-4, with a possible D match to TRBD1 (5 bases). The germline gives CDR1 KGHSH, CDR2 LQKENI. V shed 3 bases and J shed 7 bases, with 12 bases lying between them. This CDR3 region has 14 residues. The CDR3 sequence is CASSPGITGEKLFF. CDR3 nucleotides: TGTGCCAGCTCACCGGGCATCACAGGTGAAAAACTGTTTTTT.